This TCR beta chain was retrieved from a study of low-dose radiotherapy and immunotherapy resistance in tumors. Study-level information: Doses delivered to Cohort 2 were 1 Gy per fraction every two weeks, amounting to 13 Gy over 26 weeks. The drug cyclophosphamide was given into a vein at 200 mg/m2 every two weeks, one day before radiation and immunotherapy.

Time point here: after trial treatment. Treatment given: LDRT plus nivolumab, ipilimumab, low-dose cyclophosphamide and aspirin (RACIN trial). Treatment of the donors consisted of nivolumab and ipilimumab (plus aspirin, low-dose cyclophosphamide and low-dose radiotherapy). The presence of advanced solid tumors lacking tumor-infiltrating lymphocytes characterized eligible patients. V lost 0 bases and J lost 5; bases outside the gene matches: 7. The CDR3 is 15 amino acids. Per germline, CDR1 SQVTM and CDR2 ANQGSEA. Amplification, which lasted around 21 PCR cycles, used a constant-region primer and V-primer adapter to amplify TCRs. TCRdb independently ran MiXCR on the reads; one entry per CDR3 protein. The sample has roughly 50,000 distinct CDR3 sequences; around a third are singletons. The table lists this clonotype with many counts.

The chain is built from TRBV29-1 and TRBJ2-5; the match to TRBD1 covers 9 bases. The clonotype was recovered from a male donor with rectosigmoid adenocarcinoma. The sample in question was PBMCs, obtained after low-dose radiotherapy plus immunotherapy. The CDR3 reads CSVEEGGQGRETQYF. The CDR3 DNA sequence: TGCAGCGTTGAAGAAGGGGGACAGGGAAGGGAGACCCAGTACTTC.